This entry lists 14 T cell receptor beta chains sequenced from one sample in a study of radiotherapy plus CTLA-4 blockade in lung cancer. Clones were read by immunoSEQ multiplex PCR, and TCRdb kept only the in-frame ones, dropping some. The data hold approximately 94,000 clones, with roughly 80% observed a single time. Sequences were derived from peripheral blood, sampled from a patient treated with radiotherapy plus ipilimumab. The receptors stem from a human donor with non-small cell lung cancer that progressed on radiotherapy plus ipilimumab.

The count of this clone is one. The CDR3 bases are TGTGCCAGCAGCTTCTGGGGACAAGCGGAGACCCAGTACTTC. The encoded protein is CASSFWGQAETQYF. This chain uses TRBV7-8 with TRBJ2-5; TRBD1 might be the D (6 bases). The CDR3 extends over 14 amino acids. The V gene lost 3 bases and the J gene lost 5 bases, with 13 bases spanning the gap. Germline-derived CDR1 and CDR2 are SGHVS and FQNEAQ. Looking up the rest from reference TRBV7-8 and TRBJ2-5 gives the full variable domain: GAGVSQSPRYKVAKRGQDVALRCDPISGHVSLFWYQQALGQGPEFLTYFQNEAQLDKSGLPSDRFFAERPEGSVSTLKIQRTQQEDSAVYLCASSFWGQAETQYFGPGTRLLVL.

The chain combines TRBV7-2 with TRBJ2-3, with D tentatively TRBD2 (5 bases). Trimming shortened V by 0 bases and J by 5 bases, and 9 bases separated the two germline ends. Per the germline V gene, CDR1 is SGHTA and CDR2 is FQGNSA. This CDR3 has 14 amino acids. Here the CDR3 reads CASSLAPAGDTQYF. For the CDR3, the DNA is TGTGCCAGCAGCTTAGCGCCGGCGGGAGATACGCAGTATTTT.

The chain employs TRBV6-4 and TRBJ1-1, with 7 nucleotides matching TRBD1. CDR1 MRHNA and CDR2 SNTAGT come from the germline V gene. There are 13 residues in the CDR3. With 3 bases clipped from V and 10 bases from J, the junction kept 8 bases outside the gene matches. This CDR3 is CASSEPRGDGAFF. The CDR3 nucleotides are TGTGCCAGCAGTGAACCCAGGGGGGATGGAGCTTTCTTT.

The J gene is TRBJ1-2, the V gene TRBV7-9, with TRBD1 matching over 7 bases. The CDR3 is 14 amino acids. Germline values: CDR1 SEHNR, CDR2 FQNEAQ (reference sequence). The trim removed 1 base at V and 5 bases at J, leaving 4 bases unmatched. This chain's CDR3 is CASSLGGTEYGYTF. As DNA, the CDR3 is TGTGCCAGCAGCTTAGGAGGGACAGAATATGGCTACACCTTC.

V gene TRBV6-6 combines with J gene TRBJ1-3, with D uncertain. The CDR3 loop spans 15 amino acids. Germline values: CDR1 MNHNY, CDR2 SVGAGI (reference sequence). Between the trimmed V and J ends, which lost 6 bases and 0 bases, there was a span of 12 bases. CDR3 loop: CASSTRTGSGNTIYF. In nucleotides, the CDR3 is TGTGCCAGCAGCACTCGGACGGGCTCTGGAAACACCATATATTTT.

This chain joins TRBV4-1 and TRBJ2-7; 9 bases align to TRBD2. CDR1 is MGHRA and CDR2 is YSYEKL in the germline V gene. This CDR3 contains 19 residues. V was clipped by 3 bases and J by 4 bases; unmatched bases: 19. In DNA form, the CDR3 reads TGCGCCAGCAGCCAGCTACTCGGGGCGGGAGGGCCCTCGGGGTACGAGCAGTACTTC. Amino acid sequence: CASSQLLGAGGPSGYEQYF.

J is TRBJ2-3 and V is TRBV2; 11 bases are shared with TRBD2. CDR3 length: 15 residues. Germline V gene data show CDR1 as SNHLY and CDR2 as FYNNEI. The trim removed 4 bases at V and 3 bases at J, leaving 3 bases unmatched. The CDR3 loop reads CASSATSGRTDTQYF. CDR3 DNA sequence: TGTGCCAGCAGTGCTACTAGCGGGAGAACAGATACGCAGTATTTT.

The chain has TRBV2 and TRBJ2-3; D not certain. This CDR3 has 12 residues. In germline, CDR1 is SNHLY, CDR2 FYNNEI. V was pared by 5 bases and J by 4 bases, with 7 bases between. CDR3 sequence reads: CASSISPDTQYF. As DNA, the CDR3 is TGTGCCAGCAGTATATCTCCAGATACGCAGTATTTT.

The rearrangement uses TRBV19 and TRBJ1-5, with 8 bases that match TRBD1. The CDR3 loop spans 13 amino acids. CDR1 and CDR2 from the germline V gene are LNHDA and SQIVND (reference sequence). Trimming at V came to 8 bases and at J to 3 bases, leaving 3 bases not matched to a gene. The CDR3 nucleotides are TGTGCCAGTGAGGGACAGGACAATCAGCCCCAGCATTTT. It translates to CASEGQDNQPQHF.

This clone was found a few times. This chain uses TRBV7-8 with TRBJ1-2, with TRBD1 matching 10 bases. The junction had 7 bases not matched to a gene; V was cut back by 5 bases and J by 4 bases. Looked up from germline, CDR1 is SGHVS and CDR2 is FQNEAQ. The CDR3 runs 15 residues. The DNA of the CDR3 is TGTGCCAGCAGCCTGGGGACAGGGGAGGGCTATGGCTACACCTTC. This gives the protein CASSLGTGEGYGYTF.

The chain uses TRBV4-1 and TRBJ1-3; the match to TRBD1 covers 10 bases. CDR1 MGHRA and CDR2 YSYEKL come from the germline V gene. This CDR3 is 16 amino acids long. Unmatched junction bases numbered 3, after V lost 4 bases and J lost 0 bases. CDR3 sequence reads: CASSLGTGDSGNTIYF. The CDR3 DNA follows: TGCGCCAGCAGCCTTGGGACAGGGGACTCTGGAAACACCATATATTTT.

The chain carries TRBV20-1 and TRBJ1-1; D remains ambiguous. CDR1 is DFQATT and CDR2 is SNEGSKA in the germline V gene (reference sequence). This CDR3 is 11 amino acids long. V lost 1 base and J 4 bases, leaving 4 bases between the germline ends. The CDR3 sequence is CSARAGTEAFF. CDR3 coding DNA: TGCAGTGCTAGAGCGGGCACTGAAGCTTTCTTT.

This sequence joins TRBV5-1 and TRBJ1-2, with D possibly being TRBD1 (6 bases). Germline CDR1 SGHRS, CDR2 YFSETQ. This CDR3 is 13 amino acids long. Between the trimmed V and J ends, which lost 0 bases and 3 bases, there was a span of 6 bases. DNA for the CDR3: TGCGCCAGCAGCTTGGACAGGGACTATGGCTACACCTTC. Residues: CASSLDRDYGYTF.

This chain links TRBV15 with TRBJ2-3, with 15 bases aligning to TRBD2. Germline CDR1 is LNHNV and CDR2 is YYDKDF (reference sequence). V lost 5 bases to trimming and J lost 4 bases; unmatched junction nucleotides: 7. The CDR3 extends over 17 amino acids. CDR3 sequence: CATSRGTSGRSADTQYF. The CDR3 DNA reads TGTGCCACCAGCCGCGGGACTAGCGGGAGGTCGGCAGATACGCAGTATTTT.